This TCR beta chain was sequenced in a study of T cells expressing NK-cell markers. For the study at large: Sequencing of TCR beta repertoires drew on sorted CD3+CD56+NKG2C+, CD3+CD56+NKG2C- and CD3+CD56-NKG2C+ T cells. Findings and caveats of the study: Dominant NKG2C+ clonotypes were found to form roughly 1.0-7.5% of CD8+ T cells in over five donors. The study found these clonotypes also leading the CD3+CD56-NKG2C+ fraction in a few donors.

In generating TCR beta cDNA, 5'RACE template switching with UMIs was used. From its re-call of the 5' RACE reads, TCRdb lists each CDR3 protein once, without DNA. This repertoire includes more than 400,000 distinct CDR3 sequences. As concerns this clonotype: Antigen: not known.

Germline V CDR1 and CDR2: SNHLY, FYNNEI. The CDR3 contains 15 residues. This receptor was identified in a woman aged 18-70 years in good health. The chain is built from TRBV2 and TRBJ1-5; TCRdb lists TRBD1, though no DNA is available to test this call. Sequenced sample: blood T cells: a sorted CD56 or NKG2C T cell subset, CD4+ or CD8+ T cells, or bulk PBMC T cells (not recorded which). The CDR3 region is CASSDGGPYNQPQHF.